These 10 T cell receptor beta chains came from one sample sequenced in a study of early T cells in non-severe SARS-CoV-2 infection. TCRdb re-called the 5' RACE reads through MiXCR, storing one row per CDR3 protein. The data contain 120,000 or so distinct CDR3 sequences, around an eighth of them singletons. The source material was whole blood, sampled at baseline. The receptor source for this set is an adult who was a healthcare worker with PCR-confirmed SARS-CoV-2 infection or an uninfected control (not recorded which).

This clonotype was counted a few times. The chain has TRBV12-3 or TRBV12-4 and TRBJ2-2, with a weak D call TRBD1 (5 bases). Trimming removed 7 bases at V and 0 bases at J, with 15 bases between. The CDR3 has 16 residues. DNA of the CDR3: TGTGCCAGCACCAAATGGGGCAGTGCGAACACCGGGGAGCTGTTTTTT. Its translation is CASTKWGSANTGELFF.

This clonotype was counted a few times. The chain carries TRBV4-2 and TRBJ1-1; the D gene is possibly TRBD1 (5 bases). CDR1 LGHNA and CDR2 YNFKEQ come from the germline V gene. Trimming cost V 3 bases and J 0 bases, with 11 bases left between them. The CDR3 covers 15 residues. The CDR3: CASSQVQGLNTEAFF. DNA for the CDR3: TGTGCCAGCAGCCAGGTCCAGGGCCTGAACACTGAAGCTTTCTTT.

This chain links TRBV24-1 with TRBJ2-2, with no clear D. Germline CDR1 KGHDR, CDR2 SFDVKD. The CDR3 is 13 residues long. V was trimmed by 2 bases and J by 4 bases, leaving 4 bases between them. CDR3: CATSDYPTGELFF. In DNA form, the CDR3 reads TGTGCCACCAGTGATTACCCCACCGGGGAGCTGTTTTTT.

This clonotype occurred many times. The chain joins TRBV19 to TRBJ2-1; 13 bases match TRBD2. The V gene end was trimmed by 3 bases and the J gene end by 16 bases; junction bases not matched to a gene: 9. Germline CDR1 reads LNHDA; CDR2 reads SQIVND (reference sequence). This CDR3 region has 14 residues. The DNA of the CDR3 is TGTGCCAGTAGTATCGGACTAGCGGGAGAAGGGAAATTCTTC. Translation: CASSIGLAGEGKFF.

A few counts support this clonotype. The chain recombines TRBV20-1 with TRBJ2-3, with D perhaps matching TRBD1 (5 bases). Trimming cost V 6 bases and J 3 bases, with 10 bases left between them. The CDR3 is 12 residues long. CDR1 and CDR2 (germline): DFQATT, SNEGSKA (reference sequence). CDR3 protein: CSAYQGTDTQYF. CDR3 bases: TGCAGTGCGTACCAGGGAACAGATACGCAGTATTTT.

In this sample, this clonotype turned up many times. The chain links TRBV7-8 to TRBJ2-4; D may be TRBD2 (6 bases). CDR1 is SGHVS and CDR2 is FQNEAQ in the germline V gene. Trimming pared 5 bases from V and 0 bases from J, leaving 29 bases between. This CDR3 is 21 amino acids long. CDR3 DNA sequence: TGTGCCAGCAGCCCATCACGGTGGCCGGGAGAGGTCCTCATAGCCAAAAACATTCAGTACTTC. Translation: CASSPSRWPGEVLIAKNIQYF.

This clonotype showed up many times. The J gene is TRBJ2-2, the V gene TRBV24-1; D gene uncertain. V was clipped by 4 bases and J by 0 bases, with 8 bases between them. CDR3 size: 15 residues. The germline gives CDR1 KGHDR, CDR2 SFDVKD. The CDR3 here is CATSDSVTNTGELFF. The CDR3 DNA is TGTGCCACCAGTGACTCCGTCACGAACACCGGGGAGCTGTTTTTT.

This clonotype was recorded many times. V gene TRBV7-8 combines with J gene TRBJ1-2; D gene ambiguous. The CDR3 runs to 13 residues. Trimming stripped 4 bases from V and 1 base from J, with 7 bases between. Germline V lookup: CDR1 SGHVS, CDR2 FQNEAQ. CDR3 sequence (DNA): TGTGCCAGCAGCTCCACAGTTAACTATGGCTACACCTTC. Translating gives CASSSTVNYGYTF. The full variable domain, its missing parts supplied by reference TRBV7-8 and TRBJ1-2, is GAGVSQSPRYKVAKRGQDVALRCDPISGHVSLFWYQQALGQGPEFLTYFQNEAQLDKSGLPSDRFFAERPEGSVSTLKIQRTQQEDSAVYLCASSSTVNYGYTFGSGTRLTVV.

This clonotype has more than one count but fewer than ten. The rearrangement joins TRBV7-2 to TRBJ2-7, with a tentative D call TRBD1 (5 bases). The length of the CDR3 is 14 residues. V was pared by 4 bases and J by 2 bases, with 12 bases between. From germline, CDR1 is SGHTA and CDR2 FQGNSA. The CDR3 loop is CASSSIDSPYEQYF. The CDR3 bases are TGTGCCAGCAGCTCCATCGACAGTCCCTACGAGCAGTACTTC.

The chain links TRBV20-1 to TRBJ1-3; D may be TRBD1 (5 bases). The V and J ends lost 1 base and 0 bases respectively, with 7 bases between them. The length of the CDR3 is 14 residues. Germline V gives CDR1 DFQATT, CDR2 SNEGSKA (reference sequence). The CDR3 is CSARAGGSGNTIYF. CDR3 DNA: TGCAGTGCTAGAGCTGGGGGCTCTGGAAACACCATATATTTT.